The rows below give T cell receptor beta chains drawn from one sample of a study of blood T cells in healthy people across ages. TCRdb itself ran the 5' RACE reads through MiXCR, one entry per CDR3 protein. The sample records more than 650,000 distinct CDR3 sequences, around a fifth being singletons. Sequencing used blood. The receptor set was obtained from a man in his sixties or seventies in good health. CDR3s include the opening cysteine and the closing phenylalanine or tryptophan. A D gene is named only where the DNA matches it firmly. Expanded clones are given a class, and other clones once, few, many or no size at all.

abundance: few; j_gene: TRBJ2-3; d_gene: .; v_gene: TRBV20-1; CDR3aa: CSASEPSTDTQYF; CDR3nt: TGCAGTGCTAGCGAACCTAGCACAGATACGCAGTATTTT
abundance: few; j_gene: TRBJ2-4; d_gene: TRBD2; v_gene: TRBV12-3/TRBV12-4; CDR3aa: CASSFSGGLAKNIQYF; CDR3nt: TGTGCCAGCAGTTTTTCGGGAGGGCTAGCTAAAAACATTCAGTACTTC
abundance: few; j_gene: TRBJ1-2; d_gene: .; v_gene: TRBV4-1; CDR3aa: CASSQGVTQEYGHTF; CDR3nt: TGCGCCAGCAGCCAAGGGGTGACGCAAGAATATGGCCACACCTTC
abundance: .; j_gene: TRBJ2-1; d_gene: TRBD2; v_gene: TRBV9; CDR3aa: CASSAYLAGEQFF; CDR3nt: TGTGCCAGCAGCGCATATTTAGCGGGAGAGCAGTTCTTC
abundance: .; j_gene: TRBJ2-5; d_gene: .; v_gene: TRBV2; CDR3aa: CANWKVNYKTQYF; CDR3nt: TGTGCCAACTGGAAGGTCAACTACAAGACCCAGTACTTC
abundance: .; j_gene: TRBJ1-5; d_gene: .; v_gene: TRBV10-2; CDR3aa: CASSEHYSNQPQHF; CDR3nt: TGCGCCAGCAGTGAGCATTATAGCAATCAGCCCCAGCATTTT
abundance: .; j_gene: TRBJ2-1; d_gene: TRBD1; v_gene: TRBV18; CDR3aa: CASSPGTGGIDEQFF; CDR3nt: TGTGCCAGCTCACCAGGGACAGGGGGCATCGATGAGCAGTTCTTC
abundance: few; j_gene: TRBJ1-2; d_gene: .; v_gene: TRBV28; CDR3aa: CAMGGVNGYTF; CDR3nt: TGTGCCATGGGGGGGGTGAACGGCTACACCTTC
abundance: .; j_gene: TRBJ2-5; d_gene: .; v_gene: TRBV20-1; CDR3aa: CGILASHLGETQYF; CDR3nt: TGCGGAATACTAGCTTCGCATTTGGGAGAGACCCAGTACTTC
abundance: .; j_gene: TRBJ2-7; d_gene: .; v_gene: TRBV28; CDR3aa: CAGSLRREQYF; CDR3nt: TGTGCCGGCAGTTTAAGGCGGGAGCAGTACTTC
abundance: .; j_gene: TRBJ2-7; d_gene: .; v_gene: TRBV7-9; CDR3aa: CASSLAQGGSYEQYF; CDR3nt: TGTGCCAGCAGCTTAGCACAGGGAGGAAGCTACGAGCAGTACTTC
abundance: few; j_gene: TRBJ2-3; d_gene: .; v_gene: TRBV9; CDR3aa: CASSVGLASGTQYF; CDR3nt: TGTGCCAGCAGCGTAGGGCTAGCATCGGGTACGCAGTATTTT
abundance: few; j_gene: TRBJ2-6; d_gene: .; v_gene: TRBV21-1; CDR3aa: CASYEAGTGANVLTF; CDR3nt: TGTGCCAGCTACGAAGCGGGTACTGGGGCCAACGTCCTGACTTTC
abundance: few; j_gene: TRBJ2-3; d_gene: .; v_gene: TRBV3-1; CDR3aa: CASSRVANADTQYF; CDR3nt: TGTGCCAGCAGCCGAGTAGCGAATGCAGATACGCAGTATTTT
abundance: many; j_gene: TRBJ1-2; d_gene: TRBD1; v_gene: TRBV15; CDR3aa: CATSRPSGDSYGYTF; CDR3nt: TGTGCCACCAGCAGACCTAGCGGGGACAGCTATGGCTACACCTTC
abundance: many; j_gene: TRBJ2-7; d_gene: TRBD2; v_gene: TRBV3-1; CDR3aa: CASSQLPSGGYEQYF; CDR3nt: TGTGCCAGCAGCCAATTGCCAAGCGGGGGCTACGAGCAGTACTTC